The sequence of this T cell receptor (beta chain) was determined in a study of T-cell reconstitution after alpha-beta-depleted transplantation in children. This clonotype was seen a few times. The J segment lost 5 bases and the V segment lost 3 bases, leaving 3 bases of the junction unmatched. Germline values: CDR1 SGHDT, CDR2 YYEEEE. The CDR3 is 14 amino acids. Molecular barcoding with unique molecular identifiers was used for the TCRbeta library. One entry per CDR3 protein results from TCRdb running MiXCR on the PCR reads. This table holds approximately 420,000 distinct CDR3 sequences, 11% found once.

This receptor was taken from a human donor who donated a stem cell graft to a child with acute myeloid leukemia. The V call is TRBV5-6, the J call TRBJ2-3, with TRBD1 matching 10 bases. Sequenced material: PBMCs from the stem cell graft donor, taken from the stem cell graft. DNA for the CDR3: TGTGCCAGCAGCTACCGGGACAGGGGAGATACGCAGTATTTT. Amino acid sequence: CASSYRDRGDTQYF.